The rows below give T cell receptor beta chains drawn from one sample of a study of blood T cell repertoires in COVID-19. Assay: immunoSEQ multiplex PCR; the TCRdb copy retains only in-frame clones and omits some. The table records some 80,000 clones, approximately 79% of them present only once. Material: peripheral blood. These receptors all come from a woman aged 80 or over with active or convalescent COVID-19. The CDR3 runs from the conserved cysteine through the conserved F or W. The D gene is left open where the match is weak. Not all rows give a size; the values are once, few, many and, for expanded clones, a class.

-	-	TRBJ2-1	TRBV5-1	TGCGCCAGCAGCTTGGGCGGATTCAACAATGAGCAGTTCTTC	CASSLGGFNNEQFF
few	TRBD1	TRBJ1-2	TRBV25-1	TGTGCCAGCAGGCGGACAGGGGTAGGAGACTATGGCTACACCTTC	CASRRTGVGDYGYTF
-	-	TRBJ2-1	TRBV27	TGTGCCAGCAGTTTACGGTCCACGTCCTACAATGAGCAGTTCTTC	CASSLRSTSYNEQFF
few	-	TRBJ2-7	TRBV5-1	TGCGCCAGCAGCTTGAGCGGCGGGATTCTGGAATACGAGCAGTACTTC	CASSLSGGILEYEQYF
few	-	TRBJ1-4	TRBV6-5	TGTGCCAGCCGGACACCGGCTTTTACTAATGAAAAACTGTTTTTT	CASRTPAFTNEKLFF
-	TRBD1	TRBJ1-2	TRBV7-6	TGTGCCAGCAGCTCTGTGGACAGGGGTCTCTATGGCTACACCTTC	CASSSVDRGLYGYTF
once	TRBD2	TRBJ2-5	TRBV9	TGTGCCAGCAGTGAAAGCGGGACTACTCAAGAGACCCAGTACTTC	CASSESGTTQETQYF
few	-	TRBJ1-5	TRBV2	TGTGCCAGCAGTGCCACCCGGGACAAGGCCCTTAGCAATCAGCCCCAGCATTTT	CASSATRDKALSNQPQHF
-	TRBD1	TRBJ1-1	TRBV9	TGTGCCAGCAGCCGGGACAGCCAAATGAACACTGAAGCTTTCTTT	CASSRDSQMNTEAFF
-	-	TRBJ1-6	TRBV10-2	TGCGCCAGCAAAGACCAGGGATCCTATAATTCACCCCTCCACTTT	CASKDQGSYNSPLHF
-	TRBD1	TRBJ2-7	TRBV7-2	TGTGCCAGCAGCTACCGGCGGCAGGGGGCTTACGAGCAGTACTTC	CASSYRRQGAYEQYF
-	TRBD2	TRBJ2-1	TRBV19	TGTGCCAGTAGGAGAGGGACTAGCGGTTACAATGAGCAGTTCTTC	CASRRGTSGYNEQFF
-	-	TRBJ2-1	TRBV5-1	TGCGCCAGCAGCTCCTTGGAGGAGCAGTTCTTC	CASSSLEEQFF
-	-	TRBJ1-5	TRBV7-9	TGTGCCAGCAGCTCCAGCGGATTCAGCAATCAGCCCCAGCATTTT	CASSSSGFSNQPQHF
-	-	TRBJ2-5	TRBV10-1	TGCGCCAGCAGTGAGTCGAAACTCGGGACATCCCAGTACTTC	CASSESKLGTSQYF
-	-	TRBJ2-1	TRBV4-2	TGTGCCAGCAGCCAAGATCCCAGCGGGCGGTCGGGTGAGCAGTTCTTC	CASSQDPSGRSGEQFF
-	-	TRBJ2-1	TRBV7-2	TGTGCCAGCAGCTTCAATCACAGAAAGCAGTTCTTC	CASSFNHRKQFF
-	TRBD1	TRBJ2-2	TRBV5-6	TGTGCCAGCAGCTCGGGACAGGGCACGAACACCGGGGAGCTGTTTTTT	CASSSGQGTNTGELFF
-	-	TRBJ1-2	TRBV6-6	TGTGCCAGCAATACAGATTATGGCTACACCTTC	CASNTDYGYTF
once	TRBD1	TRBJ1-1	TRBV19	TGTGCCAGTAGTCAAAGGCAGGGGACAGGGAAGGCTGAAGCTTTCTTT	CASSQRQGTGKAEAFF
many	TRBD2	TRBJ2-3	TRBV7-2	TGTGCCAGCAGCTTAGAGGGTAGCGGGACAAACACAGATACGCAGTATTTT	CASSLEGSGTNTDTQYF
many	-	TRBJ2-7	TRBV5-5	TGTGCCAGCAGCTTGAACAGAGAGCAGTACTTC	CASSLNREQYF
many	TRBD1	TRBJ2-7	TRBV5-4	TGTGCCAGCAGCAAGGACCCCGGGACAGGGGATGGAGAAGGCTTC	CASSKDPGTGDGEGF
-	-	TRBJ1-2	TRBV18	TGTGCCAGCTCACTTACAGATTACTATGGCTACACCTTC	CASSLTDYYGYTF
-	-	TRBJ2-5	TRBV18	TGTGCCAGCTCACCACCACCAACACGAGAGACCCAGTACTTC	CASSPPPTRETQYF
few	-	TRBJ1-5	TRBV5-1	TGCGCCAGCAGGGAACAGGGAAATCAGCCCCAGCATTTT	CASREQGNQPQHF
-	-	TRBJ1-3	TRBV11-2	TGTGCCAGCAGCTTAGACAGGGCGGCTGGAAACACCATATATTTT	CASSLDRAAGNTIYF
-	TRBD1	TRBJ2-7	TRBV7-2	TGTGCCAGCAGCTCGGACAGGGGTTCCTACGAGCAGTACTTC	CASSSDRGSYEQYF
-	-	TRBJ1-5	TRBV21-1	TGTGCCAGCAGCAAAAGGGGCAGGGTAAGCGCCTATAGCAATCAGCCCCAGCATTTT	CASSKRGRVSAYSNQPQHF
-	-	TRBJ1-5	TRBV6-6	TGTGCCAGCAAAGACACCTATAGCAATCAGCCCCAGCATTTT	CASKDTYSNQPQHF
-	-	TRBJ2-7	TRBV2	TGTGCCAGCACAAACATGAGGGAGCAGTACTTC	CASTNMREQYF
-	TRBD2	TRBJ2-5	TRBV19	TGTGCCAGTAGTACCACTAGCGGGGGGCACCAAGAGACCCAGTACTTC	CASSTTSGGHQETQYF
once	TRBD1	TRBJ1-6	TRBV6-2/TRBV6-3	TGTGCCAGCAGTTACCCACGGACAGGGGATAATTCACCCCTCCACTTT	CASSYPRTGDNSPLHF
-	TRBD1	TRBJ1-3	TRBV19	TGTGCCAGTAGTATAGATGGGACAGGTGGAAACACCATATATTTT	CASSIDGTGGNTIYF
-	TRBD1	TRBJ2-7	TRBV7-9	TGTGCCAGCAGCTTATCGGGACAGGCTTACGAGCAGTACTTC	CASSLSGQAYEQYF
few	-	TRBJ2-6	TRBV19	TGTGCCAGTAGTCAGGGGCCTGGGGCCAACGTCCTGACTTTC	CASSQGPGANVLTF